This T cell receptor beta chain appears in the sequencing data of a study of OX40 agonist ivuxolimab in advanced cancers. Across the study: Dose-escalation patients had hepatocellular carcinoma, melanoma, renal cell or head and neck cancer. Cohort: 75% to 90% men, mean age about 60, aged roughly 23 to 79. Under the entry rules, prior anti-PD-1, anti-PD-L1 or anti-CTLA-4 therapy was allowed, and approximately 40% had some.

The method was immunoSEQ multiplex PCR; TCRdb's version includes in-frame clones alone and lacks a portion of them. Among some 58,000 clones listed, around four fifths were seen once. V was pared by 5 bases and J by 3 bases, with 17 bases between. Germline CDR1 SGHTA, CDR2 FQGNSA. There are 15 residues in the CDR3. The sequence was collected from an adult with an advanced solid tumor such as melanoma, head and neck, liver or kidney cancer. The chain joins TRBV7-2 to TRBJ2-7; possibly TRBD1 or TRBD2 for D (5 bases each). Here the sequenced sample was CD4+ or CD8+ T cells sorted from blood, taken in a trial of the OX40 agonist ivuxolimab. This chain's CDR3 is CASSPTAGQGYEQYF. For the CDR3, the DNA is TGTGCCAGCAGCCCGACCGCGGGCCAGGGCTACGAGCAGTACTTC. The full variable domain, rest sourced from reference TRBV7-2 and TRBJ2-7, is GAGVSQSPSNKVTEKGKDVELRCDPISGHTALYWYRQSLGQGLEFLIYFQGNSAPDKSGLPSDRFSAERTGGSVSTLTIQRTQQEDSAVYLCASSPTAGQGYEQYFGPGTRLTVT.